This T cell receptor (beta chain) derives from a study of Tregs in tolerant kidney transplant recipients. Study findings and constraints: Biological reproducibility was not directly addressed in this study. Expanding Tregs on activated donor B cells appeared to best identify donor-specific TCRbeta clones. Few patients were studied, so findings need validation in larger groups.

Notes on this clone: What it binds is unknown.

Libraries were prepared by immunoSEQ multiplex PCR; TCRdb keeps only in-frame clonotypes and omits some of them. The table records about 14,000 clones, around 90% of them present only once. Unstimulated Tregs (CD4+CD25+CD127-) and CD4+CD25- non-Tregs were sorted from PBMCs. The CDR3 is 15 amino acids. Trimming stripped 1 base from V and 0 bases from J, with 8 bases between. Looked up from germline, CDR1 is MNHEY and CDR2 is SMNVEV (reference sequence). The sequencing input was CD8+ T cells from blood. The clonotype originates from a human donor in good health. The chain carries TRBV27 and TRBJ2-3; D unclear. The CDR3 protein is CASSLFLPSTDTQYF. The CDR3 DNA follows: TGTGCCAGCAGTTTATTCTTGCCTAGCACAGATACGCAGTATTTT.